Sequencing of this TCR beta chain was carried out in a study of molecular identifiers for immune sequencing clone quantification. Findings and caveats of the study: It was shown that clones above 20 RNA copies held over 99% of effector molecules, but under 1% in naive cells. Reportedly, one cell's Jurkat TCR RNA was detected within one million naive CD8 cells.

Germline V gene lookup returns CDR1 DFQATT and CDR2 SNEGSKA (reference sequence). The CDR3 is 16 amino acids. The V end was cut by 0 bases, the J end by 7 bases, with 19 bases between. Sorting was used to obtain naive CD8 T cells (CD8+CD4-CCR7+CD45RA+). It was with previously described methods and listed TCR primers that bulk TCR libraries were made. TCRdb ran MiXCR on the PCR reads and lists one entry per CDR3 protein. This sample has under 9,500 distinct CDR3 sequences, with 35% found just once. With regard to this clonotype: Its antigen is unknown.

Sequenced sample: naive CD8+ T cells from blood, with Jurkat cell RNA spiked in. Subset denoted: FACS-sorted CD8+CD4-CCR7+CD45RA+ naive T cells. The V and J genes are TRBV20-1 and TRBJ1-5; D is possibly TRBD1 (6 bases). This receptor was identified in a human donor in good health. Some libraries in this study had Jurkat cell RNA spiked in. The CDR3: CSARDRGRGGRQPQHF. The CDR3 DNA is TGCAGTGCTAGAGATAGGGGCCGGGGGGGCAGGCAGCCCCAGCATTTT.